This entry lists 30 T cell receptor beta chains sequenced from one sample in a study of blood T cell repertoires in COVID-19. Repertoires were generated with immunoSEQ multiplex PCR, while TCRdb's copy carries only in-frame clones and drops some. The sample lists around 190,000 clones; around 79% were seen once. Material: peripheral blood. The receptors come from a woman aged 50 to 60 with acute or convalescent COVID-19.

This clone was counted many times. The chain employs TRBV6-5 and TRBJ2-7; 9 bases agree with TRBD1. V was clipped by 6 bases and J by 3 bases; unmatched bases: 6. Germline-derived CDR1 and CDR2 are MNHEY and SVGAGI. The CDR3 loop spans 14 amino acids. CDR3 nucleotides: TGTGCCAGCAGCGCGGGGACAGGGCGCTACGAGCAGTACTTC. The encoded protein is CASSAGTGRYEQYF.

V and J are TRBV28 and TRBJ1-5; tentative D call: TRBD1 (6 bases). This CDR3 comprises 15 residues. The V end lost 3 bases, the J end lost 3 bases, and 12 bases lay between the germline ends. CDR1 and CDR2 from the germline V gene are MDHEN and SYDVKM. DNA for the CDR3: TGTGCCAGCAGTTTCGGAAGGGGGTACAATCAGCCCCAGCATTTT. Amino acids: CASSFGRGYNQPQHF.

CDR3 sequence reads: CASTQGPHQPQHF. CDR3 DNA: TGTGCCAGCACTCAGGGGCCCCATCAGCCCCAGCATTTT. The genes are TRBV6-6 and TRBJ1-5, with D perhaps matching TRBD1 (6 bases). Germline V gives CDR1 MNHNY, CDR2 SVGAGI (reference sequence). This CDR3 is built from 13 residues. The V end was cut by 7 bases, the J end by 5 bases, with 12 bases between.

The J gene is TRBJ1-2, the V gene TRBV28, with 7 bases matching TRBD1. CDR1 and CDR2 from the germline V gene are MDHEN and SYDVKM. The length of the CDR3 is 14 residues. The V and J ends lost 5 bases and 4 bases, in that order; junction bases with no gene match: 7. The CDR3 region has the DNA TGTGCCAGCAGTCCCCCAGGGGGGCCCTATGGCTACACCTTC. Translation: CASSPPGGPYGYTF.

This chain's CDR3 is CATSDRPGQGSYEQYF. The CDR3 DNA reads as TGTGCCACCAGTGACCGCCCGGGACAGGGGTCCTACGAGCAGTACTTC. The gene calls are TRBV24-1 and TRBJ2-7, with 10 nucleotides matching TRBD1. With V trimmed by 4 bases and J by 1 base, 6 bases remained unmatched. This CDR3 comprises 16 residues. CDR1 and CDR2 from the germline V gene are KGHDR and SFDVKD.

The V gene is TRBV15, the J gene TRBJ2-2, with D uncertain. V was trimmed by 3 bases and J by 1 base, leaving 6 bases between them. The CDR3 runs 14 residues. Germline lookup yields CDR1 LNHNV and CDR2 YYDKDF (reference sequence). The CDR3 DNA sequence: TGTGCCACCAGCAGTCAGATGAACACCGGGGAGCTGTTTTTT. Residues: CATSSQMNTGELFF.

The chain carries TRBV11-2 and TRBJ2-3; D perhaps matches TRBD2 (5 bases). Germline CDR1 reads SGHAT; CDR2 reads FQNNGV. The germline V and J ends were trimmed by 3 bases and 2 bases, with 9 bases remaining between them. CDR3 length equals 14 residues. CDR3 region: CASSFDYPTDTQYF. DNA for the CDR3: TGTGCCAGCAGCTTTGACTACCCCACAGATACGCAGTATTTT.

CDR3 residues: CASTSGANTEAFF. The CDR3 DNA follows: TGTGCCAGCACTTCAGGGGCGAACACTGAAGCTTTCTTT. The gene calls are TRBV28 and TRBJ1-1; maybe TRBD1 (6 bases). Trimming pared 7 bases from V and 1 base from J, leaving 10 bases between. There are 13 residues in the CDR3. The germline V gene encodes CDR1 MDHEN and CDR2 SYDVKM.

V gene TRBV5-4 combines with J gene TRBJ2-1; 10 nucleotides match TRBD2. Per the germline V gene, CDR1 is SGHNT and CDR2 is YYREEE (reference sequence). CDR3 length: 13 residues. J lost 9 bases, V lost 4 bases, and 4 bases had no gene match. For the CDR3, the DNA is TGTGCCAGCAGCCAGGGACTAGCGCCTGAGCAGTTCTTC. As protein: CASSQGLAPEQFF.

This chain connects TRBV28 to TRBJ2-7; a weak D match, TRBD1 (6 bases). Trimming removed 5 bases at V and 1 base at J, with 12 bases between. This CDR3 has 14 amino acids. Germline CDR1 reads MDHEN; CDR2 reads SYDVKM. The CDR3 sequence is CASSNYGTSYEQYF. CDR3 DNA: TGTGCCAGCAGTAACTACGGGACATCCTACGAGCAGTACTTC.

This clone was found once. The V gene is TRBV9, the J gene TRBJ1-2; D gene unclear. CDR3 length: 14 residues. Germline V lookup: CDR1 SGDLS, CDR2 YYNGEE. Between the trimmed V and J ends, which lost 0 bases and 8 bases, there was a span of 14 bases. CDR3 sequence (DNA): TGTGCCAGCAGCGTAGGTAATCCGCGAGGAGGCTACACCTTC. Translated: CASSVGNPRGGYTF.

This clone was picked up many times. The genes are TRBV27 and TRBJ2-6; D is undetermined. Trimming removed 6 bases at V and 0 bases at J, with 12 bases between. The CDR3 covers 16 residues. Germline loops: CDR1 MNHEY, CDR2 SMNVEV (reference sequence). CDR3 sequence: CASSPLRDSGANVLTF. The CDR3 coding sequence is TGTGCCAGCAGCCCCTTAAGAGACTCTGGGGCCAACGTCCTGACTTTC.

This clone occurred a few times. The rearrangement links TRBV4-1 to TRBJ2-7; TRBD1 agrees at 9 bases. With 1 base clipped from V and 0 bases from J, the junction kept 10 bases outside the gene matches. Per the germline V gene, CDR1 is MGHRA and CDR2 is YSYEKL. The CDR3 contains 18 residues. CDR3 nucleotide sequence: TGCGCCAGCAGCCAAGTTAGGCCTACGGGACAGGGCTCCTACGAGCAGTACTTC. This gives the protein CASSQVRPTGQGSYEQYF.

The rearrangement uses TRBV5-6 and TRBJ1-1; D unresolved. Trimming took 2 bases from V and 0 from J, leaving 8 bases between them. Per germline, CDR1 SGHDT and CDR2 YYEEEE. There are 14 residues in the CDR3. The CDR3 here is CASSFYGVNTEAFF. As DNA, the CDR3 is TGTGCCAGCAGCTTTTACGGGGTGAACACTGAAGCTTTCTTT.

This clone was detected once. This sequence joins TRBV19 and TRBJ1-5; 9 bases are shared with TRBD1. Losses at the gene ends were 3 bases for V and 8 bases for J; bases not matched to a gene: 11. CDR1 is LNHDA and CDR2 is SQIVND in the germline V gene (reference sequence). The CDR3 length is 16 residues. The CDR3 is CASSIGFGTGNEPQHF. The CDR3 region has the DNA TGTGCCAGTAGTATCGGGTTCGGGACAGGGAATGAGCCCCAGCATTTT.

As regards this clone: The same CDR3 can be traced to other DNA sequences in this sample. The CDR3 reads CAWSVRGSYNSPLHF. DNA of the CDR3: TGTGCCTGGAGTGTACGGGGTTCCTATAATTCACCCCTCCACTTT. The V gene is TRBV30, the J gene TRBJ1-6; D is ambiguous. V was cut by 0 bases and J by 1 base, with 7 bases left in between. This CDR3 contains 15 residues. Germline-derived CDR1 and CDR2 are GTSNPN and SVGIG (reference sequence).

CDR3 sequence reads: CAISESNQGWTQYF. In DNA form, the CDR3 reads TGTGCCATCAGTGAGTCGAATCAGGGCTGGACGCAGTATTTT. The chain is built from TRBV10-3 and TRBJ2-3; tentatively, D is TRBD1 (5 bases). The CDR3 has 14 residues. Germline V gene sequence: CDR1 ENHRY, CDR2 SYGVKD. Between the trimmed V and J ends, which lost 0 bases and 9 bases, there was a span of 13 bases.

This chain links TRBV20-1 with TRBJ1-2; D ambiguous. Germline lookup yields CDR1 DFQATT and CDR2 SNEGSKA (reference sequence). V was cut by 3 bases and J by 0 bases, with 11 bases left in between. This CDR3 is 14 amino acids long. CDR3 DNA sequence: TGCAGTGCTAGTAGAGGGAATACTAACTATGGCTACACCTTC. Translating it yields CSASRGNTNYGYTF.

This chain uses TRBV7-2 with TRBJ2-5, with TRBD1 matching 7 bases. Germline-derived CDR1 and CDR2 are SGHTA and FQGNSA. The CDR3 sequence is 16 residues long. The trim removed 4 bases at V and 0 bases at J, leaving 8 bases unmatched. The CDR3 protein is CASSSYGTADQETQYF. In DNA form, the CDR3 reads TGTGCCAGCAGCTCCTACGGGACAGCCGACCAAGAGACCCAGTACTTC.

This clone was picked up one time. The V call is TRBV24-1, the J call TRBJ1-3, with a tentative D call TRBD1 (6 bases). V lost 1 base to trimming and J lost 1 base, with 19 bases between them. Germline CDR1 reads KGHDR; CDR2 reads SFDVKD. The CDR3 is 19 residues long. Here the CDR3 DNA reads TGTGCCACCAGTGATTTTGCATACCAGGGGCCGTGGTCTGGAAACACCATATATTTT. Protein product: CATSDFAYQGPWSGNTIYF.

This clone has a single count. The chain links TRBV10-1 to TRBJ2-3; no clear D. CDR3 length: 14 amino acids. V lost 3 bases to trimming and J lost 1 base, with 8 bases between them. CDR1 and CDR2 from the germline V gene are WNHNN and SYGVQD (reference sequence). CDR3 nucleotides: TGCGCCAGCAGTGATAGTTCCGGCACAGATACGCAGTATTTT. The encoded protein is CASSDSSGTDTQYF.

This chain joins TRBV6-6 and TRBJ1-3, with 8 bases lining up with TRBD1. Germline CDR1 and CDR2: MNHNY and SVGAGI (reference sequence). V gave up 10 bases and J gave up 2 bases; unmatched junction bases: 4. There are 13 residues in the CDR3. This CDR3 is CATLQGAGNTIYF. The CDR3 DNA follows: TGTGCCACCTTACAGGGGGCTGGAAACACCATATATTTT.

The rearrangement joins TRBV3-1 (or the pseudogene TRBV3-2) to TRBJ2-7; D gene ambiguous. Deletions cut 4 bases from V and 2 bases from J, with 9 bases between. The CDR3 is 13 amino acids. From germline, CDR1 is LGHDT and CDR2 YNNKEL (reference sequence). The CDR3 coding sequence is TGTGCCAGCAGCCTTAACGGAGCCTACGAGCAGTACTTC. This sequence encodes CASSLNGAYEQYF.

J is TRBJ1-1 and V is TRBV12-3 or TRBV12-4; D call uncertain. The CDR3 contains 12 residues. V was clipped by 2 bases and J by 10 bases, with 11 bases between them. The CDR3 nucleotides read TGTGCCAGCAGTTTATTGAGGGAAGGAGCTTTCTTT. Protein sequence: CASSLLREGAFF.

The rearrangement joins TRBV19 to TRBJ2-1, with 8 bases matching TRBD2. CDR1 is LNHDA and CDR2 is SQIVND in the germline V gene (reference sequence). The CDR3 totals 16 residues. V lost 4 bases, J lost 2 bases, and 7 bases stayed unmatched. CDR3 in DNA: TGTGCCAGTAGTACTGTGGGACTAGTCCCCTACAATGAGCAGTTCTTC. Its translation: CASSTVGLVPYNEQFF.

The chain has TRBV15 and TRBJ1-2; no definite D call. CDR1 and CDR2 (germline): LNHNV, YYDKDF (reference sequence). The CDR3 is made up of 14 amino acids. The V end was cut by 3 bases, the J end by 2 bases, with 10 bases between. The CDR3 reads CATSSVRRNYGYTF. The CDR3 nucleotides read TGTGCCACCAGCAGTGTTCGTAGAAACTATGGCTACACCTTC.

This sequence joins TRBV4-1 and TRBJ2-7, with D perhaps matching TRBD1 (7 bases). The V and J ends lost 3 bases and 0 bases respectively, with 15 bases between them. CDR3 length: 16 residues. The germline V gene encodes CDR1 MGHRA and CDR2 YSYEKL. The CDR3 DNA reads TGCGCCAGCAGCCAGGAGGGACAGTTAAGCTCCTACGAGCAGTACTTC. This sequence encodes CASSQEGQLSSYEQYF.

V is TRBV27 and J is TRBJ1-6; D gene unclear. There are 14 residues in the CDR3. Between the trimmed V and J ends, which lost 1 base and 11 bases, there was a span of 12 bases. Germline CDR1 MNHEY, CDR2 SMNVEV (reference sequence). The CDR3 sequence is CASSLWAREAPLHF. CDR3 in DNA: TGTGCCAGCAGTTTATGGGCCCGGGAGGCACCCCTCCACTTT.

This clone occurred a few times. V usage is TRBV6-5 and J usage is TRBJ2-7; 8 bases line up with TRBD1. The trim removed 6 bases at V and 3 bases at J, leaving 10 bases unmatched. Germline V gene sequence: CDR1 MNHEY, CDR2 SVGAGI. The length of the CDR3 is 15 residues. The CDR3 sequence is CASRREDRVHYEQYF. The CDR3, as DNA: TGTGCCAGCAGGAGGGAGGACAGGGTTCACTACGAGCAGTACTTC.

The chain links TRBV11-3 to TRBJ2-2; no reliable D call. The CDR3 is 15 residues long. Germline CDR1 is SGHNT and CDR2 is YENEEA. V was trimmed by 5 bases and J by 1 base, leaving 11 bases between them. The CDR3 nucleotides read TGTGCCAGCAGCCCTGCGCCAGGGAACACCGGGGAGCTGTTTTTT. Translation: CASSPAPGNTGELFF. Full variable domain (missing parts from reference TRBV11-3 and TRBJ2-2): EAGVVQSPRYKIIEKKQPVAFWCNPISGHNTLYWYLQNLGQGPELLIRYENEEAVDDSQLPKDRFSAERLKGVDSTLKIQPAELGDSAVYLCASSPAPGNTGELFFGEGSRLTVL.